This TCR beta chain derives from a study of blood T cell repertoires in COVID-19 (dated by TCRdb to the early 2020s). Context from the whole study: The collaborator samples originated in the United States, Italy and Spain and spanned the acute and convalescent phases of COVID-19. The prospective study material was composed of cDNA or gDNA derived from T cells, B-cell-depleted T cells, or PBMCs. The dataset comprised deeply sampled blood TCRbeta repertoires from subjects exposed to, actively infected with, or recovered from COVID-19. A freely available public database, intended as a resource for researchers studying the immune response to SARS-CoV-2, is where the repertoires were released. The samples were drawn from the first 160 participants of the ongoing ImmuneRACE study and from roughly 1,300 subjects provided by 6 global collaborators. The sample metadata nearly always contained a de-identified subject ID, COVID-19 status, age in years and sex. Where available, HLA class I and class II types were obtained from metadata supplied by the sample provider rather than from assay-based typing.

The immunoSEQ Assay, a bias-controlled multiplex PCR, was used to amplify TCRbeta CDR3 regions from genomic DNA. The authors processed their data as follows. The number of nucleated cells in each sample was estimated by amplification of reference gene primers within the assay. To quantify the absolute abundance of each unique TCRbeta CDR3 rearrangement, sequence reads were collapsed and filtered. Productive Simpson clonality was computed per sample as the square root of Simpson's diversity index over productive rearrangements. TCRdb took this table from immuneACCESS and kept in-frame rearrangements with V and J called. Such tables lack part of the clones; where checked against another copy, unresolved V genes explain under half of the gap, and the rest is unexplained. V and J calls plus clone size are reproduced from that table; the DNA served to infer D and trimming. For this sample there are about 120,000 clones; roughly 89% appear just once. Approximately 4.5% of the sample lies in the top ten.

One collaborating source in Seattle enrolled patients while the patients were actively infected and followed the patients over time throughout the course of disease. Whole blood was collected in K2EDTA tubes by collaborating institutions according to the institutions' own protocols. For TCRbeta analysis, collaborators shipped samples as frozen whole blood, isolated PBMCs, or DNA extracted from either of those sample types. The junction shows trimming of 10 bases on V and 8 bases on J, and the gene matches do not reach 7 bases of it. CDR1 is given as ENHRY and CDR2 as SYGVKD, both from the germline V gene. Including the terminal cysteine and phenylalanine, the CDR3 comprises 12 residues. Only the CDR3 region is kept as DNA, spanning 36 bases read in frame from base 1. Beyond this particular receptor, the publication reports: The quantity of clinical and demographic metadata differed by source and by participant and was supplied without curation.

The sample holds a few counts of this clone. This clone's antigen is unknown. Per-nucleotide qualities are absent, and no much larger clonotype sits a single base away. This receptor chain uses TRBV10-3 and TRBJ1-2; TRBD1 matches 10 bases in the middle. Sample: peripheral blood. The receptor's source is a man in his 60s with COVID-19, enrolled during active disease. The sequenced DNA is TGTGCCACGGGGACAGGGGACGAAGGCTACACCTTC. It codes for CATGTGDEGYTF.